Shown below are 32 T cell receptor beta chains from a single sample sequenced in a study of brain T cells in children with intractable seizures. The method was immunoSEQ multiplex PCR; TCRdb's version includes in-frame clones alone and lacks a portion of them. The sample includes roughly 80,000 clones, more than 75% of them seen just once. Sequences were derived from peripheral blood, sampled at surgery. The receptors were gathered from a girl aged 2 to 9 with Rasmussen encephalitis and intractable seizures.

V and J are TRBV14 and TRBJ1-2, with 8 bases lining up with TRBD1. The length of the CDR3 is 15 residues. CDR1 and CDR2 from the germline V gene are SGHDN and FVKESK. With V trimmed by 6 bases and J by 3 bases, 9 bases remained unmatched. For the CDR3, the DNA is TGTGCCAGCAGTCGTCAGACAGGGGAGCACTATGGCTACACCTTC. Amino acid sequence: CASSRQTGEHYGYTF.

The chain is built from TRBV7-8 and TRBJ1-2; no reliable D call. V lost 3 bases and J lost 5, with 10 bases in between. This CDR3 has 13 amino acids. CDR1 is SGHVS and CDR2 is FQNEAQ in the germline V gene. The CDR3 protein is CASSFRAAYGYTF. The CDR3 DNA reads as TGTGCCAGCAGCTTCCGGGCCGCTTATGGCTACACCTTC.

This rearrangement joins TRBV18 to TRBJ1-3; no clear D gene. V shed 3 bases and J shed 2 bases, with 14 bases lying between them. The CDR3 contains 16 residues. Germline CDR1 reads KGHSH; CDR2 reads LQKENI. The CDR3 nucleotides read TGTGCCAGCTCACCCAGTGGGAGCCCGGCTGGAAACACCATATATTTT. Protein sequence: CASSPSGSPAGNTIYF. Variable domain in full (rest from reference TRBV18 and TRBJ1-3): NAGVMQNPRHLVRRRGQEARLRCSPMKGHSHVYWYRQLPEEGLKFMVYLQKENIIDESGMPKERFSAEFPKEGPSILRIQQVVRGDSAAYFCASSPSGSPAGNTIYFGEGSWLTVV.

The gene calls are TRBV6-1 and TRBJ2-3; D uncertain. This CDR3 has 14 amino acids. CDR1 is MNHNS and CDR2 is SASEGT in the germline V gene. Trimming removed 3 bases from V and 4 bases from J, with 11 bases in between. The CDR3 sequence: CASSDLRVADTQYF. The CDR3, as DNA: TGTGCCAGCAGTGATCTAAGGGTAGCAGATACGCAGTATTTT.

The V gene is TRBV19, the J gene TRBJ2-7; 12 bases are shared with TRBD2. The V and J ends lost 4 bases and 2 bases, in that order; junction bases with no gene match: 3. This CDR3 is 15 amino acids long. CDR1 and CDR2 (germline): LNHDA, SQIVND (reference sequence). CDR3 residues: CASSTRTSGAYEQYF. CDR3 nucleotides: TGTGCCAGTAGTACACGGACTAGCGGGGCCTACGAGCAGTACTTC.

The J gene is TRBJ1-2, the V gene TRBV12-3 or TRBV12-4; D gene unclear. The CDR3 is made up of 13 amino acids. Trimming cost V 6 bases and J 2 bases, with 10 bases left between them. CDR3 loop: CASSRTLNYGYTF. CDR3 DNA sequence: TGTGCCAGCAGCCGGACTTTAAACTATGGCTACACCTTC.

The chain carries TRBV9 and TRBJ2-2; D gene unclear. The germline V gene encodes CDR1 SGDLS and CDR2 YYNGEE. V was trimmed by 3 bases and J by 0 bases, leaving 12 bases between them. The CDR3 totals 16 residues. CDR3 sequence reads: CASSAYVTANTGELFF. In DNA form, the CDR3 reads TGTGCCAGCAGCGCTTACGTGACGGCGAACACCGGGGAGCTGTTTTTT.

The J gene is TRBJ2-7, the V gene TRBV30; D gene ambiguous. The germline gives CDR1 GTSNPN, CDR2 SVGIG (reference sequence). Deletions cut 2 bases from V and 1 base from J, with 6 bases between. This CDR3 region has 12 residues. In DNA form, the CDR3 reads TGTGCCTGGAGTCCCATATCCTACGAGCAGTACTTC. Amino acid sequence: CAWSPISYEQYF.

This sequence joins TRBV9 and TRBJ1-2; 7 bases match TRBD1. Germline V gene data show CDR1 as SGDLS and CDR2 as YYNGEE. This CDR3 contains 16 residues. The V gene end was trimmed by 2 bases and the J gene end by 4 bases; junction bases not matched to a gene: 11. The CDR3 DNA is TGTGCCAGCAGCGTGACGTCGGCAGGGGGGACCTATGGCTACACCTTC. Translated, it gives CASSVTSAGGTYGYTF.

This chain links TRBV30 with TRBJ1-5; D is perhaps TRBD1 (6 bases). V shed 1 base and J shed 4 bases, with 11 bases lying between them. CDR3 length equals 14 residues. Germline V gene data show CDR1 as GTSNPN and CDR2 as SVGIG (reference sequence). CDR3 amino acids: CAWSAGQQNQPQHF. The CDR3 bases are TGTGCCTGGAGTGCCGGACAGCAAAATCAGCCCCAGCATTTT.

This chain joins TRBV28 and TRBJ1-1; the D is unclear. Germline CDR1 MDHEN, CDR2 SYDVKM. The V end was cut by 6 bases, the J end by 4 bases, with 9 bases between. There are 12 residues in the CDR3. CDR3 DNA: TGTGCCAGCAGCCCCCCCCGCACTGAAGCTTTCTTT. Protein product: CASSPPRTEAFF.

The J gene is TRBJ2-3, the V gene TRBV12-3 or TRBV12-4; tentatively, D is TRBD2 (5 bases). The CDR3 is 11 residues long. V shed 2 bases and J shed 8 bases, with 5 bases lying between them. The CDR3 protein is CASSLLATQYF. The CDR3 nucleotides read TGTGCCAGCAGTTTACTAGCTACGCAGTATTTT.

The chain carries TRBV11-2 and TRBJ1-2; TRBD1 matches 9 bases. Trimming took 0 bases from V and 4 from J; bases not matched to a gene: 3. The germline CDR1 and CDR2 sequences are SGHAT and FQNNGV. The CDR3 contains 15 residues. CDR3: CASSLETGGVYGYTF. The CDR3 nucleotides are TGTGCCAGCAGCTTAGAAACAGGGGGCGTCTATGGCTACACCTTC. Filled out from reference TRBV11-2 and TRBJ1-2, the complete variable domain reads EAGVAQSPRYKIIEKRQSVAFWCNPISGHATLYWYQQILGQGPKLLIQFQNNGVVDDSQLPKDRFSAERLKGVDSTLKIQPAKLEDSAVYLCASSLETGGVYGYTFGSGTRLTVV.

The gene calls are TRBV25-1 and TRBJ1-1, with D possibly TRBD1 on 5 matching bases. V lost 8 bases and J lost 2, with 15 bases in between. The CDR3 covers 14 residues. From germline, CDR1 is MGHDK and CDR2 SYGVNS. The CDR3 sequence is CASSPGTSNTEAFF. As DNA, the CDR3 is TGTGCCAGCTCCCCCGGGACGAGTAACACTGAAGCTTTCTTT.

The chain has TRBV30 and TRBJ1-5; maybe TRBD1 (5 bases). The ends were cut back, 5 bases at V and 1 base at J, with 12 bases in the middle. There are 14 residues in the CDR3. CDR1 GTSNPN and CDR2 SVGIG come from the germline V gene (reference sequence). This CDR3 is CAWSGLTSNQPQHF. The CDR3 bases are TGTGCCTGGTCAGGGTTGACGAGCAATCAGCCCCAGCATTTT.

This chain joins TRBV11-3 and TRBJ2-2; D is perhaps TRBD1 (6 bases). This CDR3 has 16 amino acids. V dropped 7 bases and J dropped 4 bases, with 19 bases sitting between them. Per germline, CDR1 SGHNT and CDR2 YENEEA. Written as DNA, the CDR3 is TGTGCCAGCACCGAGGTCGGACAGACGGGCACCGGGGAGCTGTTTTTT. Encoded protein: CASTEVGQTGTGELFF.

The chain employs TRBV19 and TRBJ1-4; a possible D gene is TRBD1 (5 bases). The germline CDR1 and CDR2 sequences are LNHDA and SQIVND (reference sequence). The CDR3 sequence is 14 residues long. V shed 3 bases and J shed 7 bases, with 12 bases lying between them. This CDR3 is CASSMGQGGEKLFF. Written as DNA, the CDR3 is TGTGCCAGTAGTATGGGCCAGGGAGGTGAAAAACTGTTTTTT.

This chain connects TRBV6-5 to TRBJ2-3; D might be TRBD2 (5 bases). The CDR3 length is 14 residues. Germline CDR1 and CDR2: MNHEY and SVGAGI. Trimming cost V 9 bases and J 0 bases, with 13 bases left between them. The CDR3 loop reads CASKTGISTDTQYF. The CDR3 region has the DNA TGTGCCAGTAAGACGGGAATTAGCACAGATACGCAGTATTTT.

This clone appeared once. The genes are TRBV2 and TRBJ2-3, with unresolved D. The germline V gene has CDR1 SNHLY and CDR2 FYNNEI. The V and J ends lost 6 bases and 2 bases respectively, with 6 bases between them. The CDR3 covers 12 residues. CDR3 in DNA: TGTGCCAGCAGGAGCGTCACAGATACGCAGTATTTT. Its protein is CASRSVTDTQYF. The full variable domain, with the rest looked up from reference TRBV2 and TRBJ2-3, is EPEVTQTPSHQVTQMGQEVILRCVPISNHLYFYWYRQILGQKVEFLVSFYNNEISEKSEIFDDQFSVERPDGSNFTLKIRSTKLEDSAMYFCASRSVTDTQYFGPGTRLTVL.

The rearrangement uses TRBV7-9 and TRBJ1-2, with D possibly TRBD1 on 5 matching bases. CDR3 length equals 16 residues. Trimming stripped 5 bases from V and 4 bases from J, with 20 bases between. CDR1 is SEHNR, CDR2 FQNEAQ, per germline (reference sequence). The CDR3 loop is CASSHRGARVSYGYTF. The DNA of the CDR3 is TGTGCCAGCAGCCACCGAGGGGCCAGGGTGAGCTATGGCTACACCTTC.

The CDR3 region is CASSIDRVQETQYF. The DNA for the CDR3 is TGTGCCAGTAGTATAGATCGGGTTCAAGAGACCCAGTACTTC. The chain joins TRBV19 to TRBJ2-5; D call uncertain. This CDR3 is built from 14 residues. V lost 0 bases, J lost 2 bases, and 7 bases lay in between. In germline, CDR1 is LNHDA, CDR2 SQIVND (reference sequence).

The chain employs TRBV5-4 and TRBJ1-2, with TRBD1 matching 7 bases. The ends lost 5 bases at V and 7 bases at J; junction bases unmatched: 11. This CDR3 has 14 amino acids. The germline gives CDR1 SGHNT, CDR2 YYREEE (reference sequence). CDR3 sequence: CASSLEQGTIGYTF. Here the CDR3 DNA reads TGTGCCAGCAGTCTTGAACAGGGGACCATTGGCTACACCTTC.

The CDR3 region is CASSPTGGEQFF. CDR3 sequence (DNA): TGTGCCAGCAGTCCTACAGGGGGTGAGCAGTTCTTC. J is TRBJ2-1 and V is TRBV12-3 or TRBV12-4; TRBD1 aligns across 8 bases. The CDR3 is 12 residues long. Germline trimming cut 5 bases from V and 9 bases from J; bases unmatched to any gene: 3.

The genes are TRBV24-1 and TRBJ2-3; D is perhaps TRBD2 (5 bases). The CDR3 contains 14 residues. Per germline, CDR1 KGHDR and CDR2 SFDVKD. V was pared by 5 bases and J by 2 bases, with 10 bases between. CDR3 in DNA: TGTGCCACCAGTGGGGGAGTTCACACAGATACGCAGTATTTT. Amino acid sequence: CATSGGVHTDTQYF.

This clone was seen only once. The CDR3 spells CASSVGVGGRDEQFF. The CDR3 DNA reads TGTGCCAGCAGCGTAGGTGTGGGAGGGCGGGATGAGCAGTTCTTC. The chain has TRBV9 and TRBJ2-1; 7 bases agree with TRBD2. The ends lost 0 bases at V and 8 bases at J; junction bases unmatched: 8. Germline CDR1 and CDR2: SGDLS and YYNGEE. The CDR3 sequence is 15 residues long.

The chain is built from TRBV7-2 and TRBJ1-1, with D hard to call. Germline CDR1 is SGHTA and CDR2 is FQGNSA. CDR3 length: 13 residues. The V end lost 5 bases, the J end lost 1 base, and 8 bases lay between the germline ends. DNA for the CDR3: TGTGCCAGCAGCACAAAGAGGAACACTGAAGCTTTCTTT. It is translated as CASSTKRNTEAFF.

The chain links TRBV3-1 (or the pseudogene TRBV3-2) to TRBJ1-5, with 9 bases that match TRBD1. J gave up 4 bases and V 1 base, and 5 bases lay outside the gene matches. The germline V gene has CDR1 LGHDT and CDR2 YNNKEL (reference sequence). The CDR3 covers 16 residues. This chain's CDR3 is CASSQGRTGANQPQHF. The CDR3 DNA is TGTGCCAGCAGCCAAGGACGGACAGGGGCAAATCAGCCCCAGCATTTT.

V and J are TRBV27 and TRBJ2-7; 7 nucleotides align to TRBD2. Germline values: CDR1 MNHEY, CDR2 SMNVEV (reference sequence). Trimming took 4 bases from V and 0 from J; bases not matched to a gene: 9. CDR3 length: 16 residues. CDR3 nucleotides: TGTGCCAGCAGTTCCCTGCGGGGGAAAACCTCCTACGAGCAGTACTTC. Translated, it gives CASSSLRGKTSYEQYF.

V is TRBV7-3 and J is TRBJ2-7; weak D call: TRBD2 (6 bases). Germline CDR1 is SGHTA and CDR2 is FQGTGA. V shed 5 bases and J shed 1 base, with 24 bases lying between them. The length of the CDR3 is 18 residues. The CDR3 coding sequence is TGTGCCAGCAGCGCCCCCCCGAACGGGGGATATAAATCCTACGAGCAGTACTTC. Encoded protein: CASSAPPNGGYKSYEQYF.

The CDR3 here is CASRDRDNSPLHF. The CDR3 nucleotides are TGCGCCAGCCGGGACAGGGATAATTCACCCCTCCACTTT. J is TRBJ1-6 and V is TRBV5-1; 9 bases fit TRBD1. The CDR3 is made up of 13 amino acids. Germline V CDR1 and CDR2: SGHRS, YFSETQ. With V trimmed by 7 bases and J by 5 bases, 1 base remained unmatched.

The chain is built from TRBV4-1 and TRBJ2-3, with D perhaps matching TRBD1 (5 bases). V dropped 0 bases and J dropped 6 bases, with 7 bases sitting between them. The V gene's germline CDR1 is MGHRA and CDR2 YSYEKL. CDR3 length equals 13 residues. The CDR3 bases are TGCGCCAGCAGCCAAGAACCAGGGGATACGCAGTATTTT. This translates into CASSQEPGDTQYF.

J is TRBJ2-2 and V is TRBV10-1; TRBD2 might be the D (6 bases). Germline V gives CDR1 WNHNN, CDR2 SYGVQD (reference sequence). The CDR3 has 14 residues. Trimming removed 2 bases from V and 6 bases from J, with 10 bases in between. The CDR3 loop is CASSERGKAGELFF. Here the CDR3 DNA reads TGCGCCAGCAGTGAGCGGGGGAAGGCCGGGGAGCTGTTTTTT.